This TCR beta chain was documented in a study of control samples from healthy donors and cancer patients. Produced via immunoSEQ multiplex PCR; TCRdb's table is partial and in-frame only. The table includes about 110,000 clones, just under 85% detected once. Germline-derived CDR1 and CDR2 are MDHEN and SYDVKM. This CDR3 contains 11 residues. Trimming removed 5 bases from V and 1 base from J, with 2 bases in between. This chain connects TRBV28 to TRBJ1-1; D unresolved. The sample comprised blood. The clonotype comes from a man between 18 and 29 years old in good health. CDR3 bases: TGTGCCAGCAGTAGGAACACTGAAGCTTTCTTT. This gives the protein CASSRNTEAFF. The variable domain in full, with the rest retrieved from reference TRBV28 and TRBJ1-1, is DVKVTQSSRYLVKRTGEKVFLECVQDMDHENMFWYRQDPGLGLRLIYFSYDVKMKEKGDIPEGYSVSREKKERFSLILESASTNQTSMYLCASSRNTEAFFGQGTRLTVV.